This T cell receptor beta chain came from a study of identical twins (dated by TCRdb to 2016 to 2018). Context from the whole study: To test whether fetal clonotypes persist, the study used deep sequencing on TCR alpha and beta repertoires from monozygotic twins, unrelated adults of various ages, and cord blood. To rule out contamination, the twin experiments were replicated at different times with different library preparation protocols.

V is reduced by 6 bases and J by 6 bases, leaving a spacing of 9 bases between them. The CDR3, from cysteine to phenylalanine, totals 12 residues. Kept here is only the CDR3 DNA, which spans 36 bases and is read in frame from base 1. Based on the germline V gene (reference sequence), the CDR1 and CDR2 sequences are MNHEY and SMNVEV. General conclusions and limits of the study: Because the same donors could not be followed over many years, the conclusions depended on cross-sectional statistical analysis. Compared with coincidental sharing between unrelated individuals, out-of-frame TCR alpha sequences shared between twins had an excess of sequences with low generation probability. Fewer insertions were carried by abundant cord blood beta clonotypes, a similar but weaker trend appeared in young adult naive repertoires, and no such trend appeared in memory repertoires. Recombination models systematically underestimated out-of-frame TCR alpha sharing in monozygotic twins but agreed with sharing between unrelated individuals. The excess sharing between twins in beta out-of-frame sequences was weaker because fewer shared sequences reduced the signal-to-noise ratio. Invariant T cells such as MAIT and iNKT could partly confound zero-insertion analyses, though diverse VJ usage argued against this for most clonotypes.

Every donor in the study was a healthy Caucasian. The twin cohort comprised three pairs of female monozygotic twins, all aged about 18 to 30 years. Positive isolation kits from Invitrogen were used to isolate CD4+ and CD8+ T cell populations. This clonotype occurred many times. No antigen is known for it. No base quality values were provided; no much bigger clone lies one nucleotide off. The library was built by means of 5' RACE. The sequencer listed for this sample is Illumina HiSeq 2000. Template switching introduced a universal primer binding site; the final cDNA contained a unique molecular identifier, enabling accurate counting of TCR cDNA molecules. Specific primers in the conserved constant-segment region were used to synthesize first-strand cDNA for the TCR alpha and beta chains. To control for contamination, every cDNA library carried two barcodes: a SMART-Mk sample barcode plus Illumina barcodes. TruSeq adapter sequences, together with Illumina sample barcodes, were added in two successive PCR steps. Sequencing of the TCR alpha and beta cDNA libraries was done on the Illumina HiSeq platform using custom primers. Regarding the original processing steps: Unique molecular identifiers were extracted from raw reads with MiGEC, and CDR3 positions were determined with MiXCR. Recombination models were inferred per individual with the repgenHMM and IGoR tools using an EM algorithm. Shared clonotype analysis was performed with the tcR package in R, normalizing sharing by the product of cloneset sizes. To study raw recombination free of thymic and clonal selection effects, out-of-frame nonproductive sequences were analyzed. TCRdb's own reprocessing of the public reads used fastp at Q25 and MiXCR and kept productive beta chains. Rows with a matching CDR3 protein are joined into one entry that keeps the most common DNA and genes. These V and J calls originate from TCRdb's pipeline instead of the authors' own analysis. This sample comprises roughly 250,000 distinct CDR3 sequences, approximately 7.8% of them detected only once. The ten largest clones represent about 5.6% of the sample.

These same records also appear under a second study, on yellow fever vaccine responses in identical twins. As the second paper documents: According to the authors, in identical twins the way T cells responded to vaccination appeared partly convergent and partly personalized. The study precisely tracked vaccine-responding T cell clones in identical twins.

The sequence was collected from a woman under 30 in good health. The sequenced sample consisted of CD8+ T cells sorted from blood. The V and J genes are TRBV27 and TRBJ2-1, with the D gene not confidently named. The CDR3 corresponds to CASRDIPNEQFF. In nucleotide form, the sequence is TGTGCCAGCAGAGATATCCCCAATGAGCAGTTCTTC.